The clone carrying this T cell receptor beta chain has just a few counts. Its specificity is not known. This sample is drawn from a study of identical twins. Study-wide findings and caveats: Researchers reported weaker excess twin sharing in beta out-of-frame sequences. Analyses based on zero insertions could be partly confounded by invariant MAIT and iNKT cells.

Template switching added a universal primer site, and cDNA bore unique molecular identifiers. TCRdb passed the 5' RACE reads through MiXCR, listing each CDR3 protein once. Of 1.5 million to 2 million distinct CDR3 sequences listed, roughly a third are singletons. Germline V gene data show CDR1 as KGHDR and CDR2 as SFDVKD. The CDR3 length is 15 residues. V shed 3 bases, J shed 2 bases, and the junction held 5 bases outside the gene matches. The receptor comes from a newborn girl in good health. Sequenced material: cord blood. The genes are TRBV24-1 and TRBJ2-5, with 7 bases aligning to TRBD2. DNA of the CDR3: TGTGCCACCAGTGATCGGGCAGCGGGACAAGAGACCCAGTACTTC. Amino acid sequence: CATSDRAAGQETQYF.